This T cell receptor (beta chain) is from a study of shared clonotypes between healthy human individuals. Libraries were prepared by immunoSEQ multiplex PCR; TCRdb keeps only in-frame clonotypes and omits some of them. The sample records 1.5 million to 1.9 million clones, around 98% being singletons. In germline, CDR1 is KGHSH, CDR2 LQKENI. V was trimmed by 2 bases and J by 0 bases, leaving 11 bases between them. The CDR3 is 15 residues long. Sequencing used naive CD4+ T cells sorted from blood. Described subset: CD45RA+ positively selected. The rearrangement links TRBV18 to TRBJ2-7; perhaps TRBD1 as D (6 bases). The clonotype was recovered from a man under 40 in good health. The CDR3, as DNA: TGTGCCAGCTCACCAGGACAGTCGGCCTCCTACGAGCAGTACTTC. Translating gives CASSPGQSASYEQYF. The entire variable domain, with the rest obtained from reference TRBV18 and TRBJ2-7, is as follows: NAGVMQNPRHLVRRRGQEARLRCSPMKGHSHVYWYRQLPEEGLKFMVYLQKENIIDESGMPKERFSAEFPKEGPSILRIQQVVRGDSAAYFCASSPGQSASYEQYFGPGTRLTVT.